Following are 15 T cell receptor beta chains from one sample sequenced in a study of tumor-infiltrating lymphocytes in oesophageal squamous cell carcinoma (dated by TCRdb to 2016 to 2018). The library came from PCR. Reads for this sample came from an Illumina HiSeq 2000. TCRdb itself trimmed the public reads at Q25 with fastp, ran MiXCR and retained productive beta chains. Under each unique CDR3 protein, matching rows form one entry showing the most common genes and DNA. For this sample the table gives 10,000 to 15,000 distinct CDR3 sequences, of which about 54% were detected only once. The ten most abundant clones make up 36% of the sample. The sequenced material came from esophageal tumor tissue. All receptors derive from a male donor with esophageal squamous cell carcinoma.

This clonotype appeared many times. Here the CDR3 reads CASETSGRDYEQYF. CDR3 coding DNA: TGTGCCAGCGAGACTAGCGGGAGAGATTACGAGCAGTACTTC. The chain recombines TRBV28 with TRBJ2-7; TRBD2 matches 12 bases. Unmatched junction bases numbered 6, after V lost 8 bases and J lost 4 bases. The CDR3 loop spans 14 amino acids. Per the germline V gene, CDR1 is MDHEN and CDR2 is SYDVKM.

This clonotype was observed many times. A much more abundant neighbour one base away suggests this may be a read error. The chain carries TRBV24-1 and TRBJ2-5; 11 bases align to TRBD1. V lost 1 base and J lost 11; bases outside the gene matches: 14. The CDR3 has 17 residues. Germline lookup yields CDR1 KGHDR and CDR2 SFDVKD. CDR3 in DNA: TGTGCCACCAGTGATTTCGCGGGGGGACAGGGGGTATATGAGCAGTACTTC. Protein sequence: CATSDFAGGQGVYEQYF.

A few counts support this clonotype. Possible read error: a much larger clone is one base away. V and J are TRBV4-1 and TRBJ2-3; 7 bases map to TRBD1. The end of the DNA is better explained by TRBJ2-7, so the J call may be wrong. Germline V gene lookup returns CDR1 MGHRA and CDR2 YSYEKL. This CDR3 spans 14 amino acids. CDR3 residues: CASSQGQGGNEQYF. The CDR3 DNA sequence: TGCGCCAGCAGCCAAGGACAGGGTGGCAATGAGCAGTACTTC.

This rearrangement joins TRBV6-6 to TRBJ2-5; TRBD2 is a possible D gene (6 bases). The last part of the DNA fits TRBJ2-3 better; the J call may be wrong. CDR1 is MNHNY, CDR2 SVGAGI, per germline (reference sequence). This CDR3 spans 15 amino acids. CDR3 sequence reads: CASSEGSGVRDTQYF. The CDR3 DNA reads TGTGCCAGCAGTGAGGGATCGGGAGTTCGAGATACGCAGTATTTT.

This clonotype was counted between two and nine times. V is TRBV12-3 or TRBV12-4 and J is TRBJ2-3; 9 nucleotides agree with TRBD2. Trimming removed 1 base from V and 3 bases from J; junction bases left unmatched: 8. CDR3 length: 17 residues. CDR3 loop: CASSLVSTSGLTDTQYF. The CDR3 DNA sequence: TGTGCCAGCAGTTTAGTGAGCACTAGCGGGTTGACAGATACGCAGTATTTT.

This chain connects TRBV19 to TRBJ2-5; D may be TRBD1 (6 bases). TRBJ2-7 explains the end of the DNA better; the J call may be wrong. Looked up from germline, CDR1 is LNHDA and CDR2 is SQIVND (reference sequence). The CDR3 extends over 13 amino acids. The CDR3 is CATTDRLTYEQYF. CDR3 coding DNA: TGTGCCACTACCGACAGGCTAACCTACGAGCAGTACTTC.

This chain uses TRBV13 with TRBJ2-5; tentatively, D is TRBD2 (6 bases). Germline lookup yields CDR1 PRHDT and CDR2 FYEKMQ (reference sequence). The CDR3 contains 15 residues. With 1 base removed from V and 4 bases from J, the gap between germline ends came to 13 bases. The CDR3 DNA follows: TGTGCCAGCAGCTTAGTAGGAGGGTTTCGAGAGACCCAGTACTTC. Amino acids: CASSLVGGFRETQYF.

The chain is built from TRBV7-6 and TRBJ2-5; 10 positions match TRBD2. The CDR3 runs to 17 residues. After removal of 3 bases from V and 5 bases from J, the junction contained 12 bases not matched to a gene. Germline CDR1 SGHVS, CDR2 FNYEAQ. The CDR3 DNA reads TGTGCCAGCAGCTTTTCCGGGACTAGCGAGCCTTGGGAGACCCAGTACTTC. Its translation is CASSFSGTSEPWETQYF.

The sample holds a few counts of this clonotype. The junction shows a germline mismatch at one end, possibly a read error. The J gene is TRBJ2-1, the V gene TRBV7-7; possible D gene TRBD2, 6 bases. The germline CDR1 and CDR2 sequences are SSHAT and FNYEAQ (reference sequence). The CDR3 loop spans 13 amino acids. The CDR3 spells CASSAGTYNEQFF. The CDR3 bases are TGTGCTAGCAGCGCCGGGACTTACAATGAGCAGTTCTTC. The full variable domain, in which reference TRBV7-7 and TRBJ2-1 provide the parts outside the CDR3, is GAGVSQSPRYKVTKRGQDVTLRCDPISSHATLYWYQQALGQGPEFLTYFNYEAQPDKSGLPSDRFSAERPEGSISTLTIQRTEQRDSAMYRCASSAGTYNEQFFGPGTRLTVL.

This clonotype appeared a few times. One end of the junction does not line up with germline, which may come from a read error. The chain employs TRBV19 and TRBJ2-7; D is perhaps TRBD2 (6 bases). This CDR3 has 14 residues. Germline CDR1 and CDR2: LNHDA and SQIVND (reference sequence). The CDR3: CASSFRDSIKMVFF. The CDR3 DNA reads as TGTGCCAGTAGTTTCCGGGACTCGATCAAGATGGTGTTCTTC.

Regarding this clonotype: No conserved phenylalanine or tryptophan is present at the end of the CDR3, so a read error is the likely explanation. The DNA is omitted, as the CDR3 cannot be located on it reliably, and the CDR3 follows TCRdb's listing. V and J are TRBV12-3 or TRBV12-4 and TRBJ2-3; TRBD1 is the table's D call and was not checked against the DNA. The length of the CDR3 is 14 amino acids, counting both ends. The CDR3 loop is CASSPLGGEQYFGP.

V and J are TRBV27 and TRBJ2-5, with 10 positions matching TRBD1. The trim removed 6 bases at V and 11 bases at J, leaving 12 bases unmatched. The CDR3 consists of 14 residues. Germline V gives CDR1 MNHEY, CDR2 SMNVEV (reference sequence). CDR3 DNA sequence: TGTGCCAGCAGAAGTGGGACAGGGGTGAATGAGCAGTACTTC. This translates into CASRSGTGVNEQYF.

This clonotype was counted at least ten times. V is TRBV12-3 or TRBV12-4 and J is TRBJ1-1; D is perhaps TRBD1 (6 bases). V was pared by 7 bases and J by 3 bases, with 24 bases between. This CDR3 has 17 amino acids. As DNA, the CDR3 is TGTGCCAGCATCCTTTTCGAACAGGGTAGCGGGGACACTGAAGCTTTCTTT. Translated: CASILFEQGSGDTEAFF.

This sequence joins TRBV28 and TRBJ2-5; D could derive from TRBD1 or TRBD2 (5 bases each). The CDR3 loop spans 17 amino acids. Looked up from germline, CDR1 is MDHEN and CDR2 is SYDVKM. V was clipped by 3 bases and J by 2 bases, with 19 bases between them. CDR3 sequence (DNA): TGTGCCAGCAGTTTTCGGATGGTGGGGGACGGACAAGAGACCCAGTACTTC. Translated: CASSFRMVGDGQETQYF.

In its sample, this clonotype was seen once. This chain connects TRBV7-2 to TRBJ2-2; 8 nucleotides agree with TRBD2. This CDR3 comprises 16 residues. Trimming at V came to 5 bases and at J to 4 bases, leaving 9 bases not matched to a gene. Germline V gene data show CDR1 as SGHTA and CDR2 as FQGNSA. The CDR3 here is CASSPPGTRITGELFF. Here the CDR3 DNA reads TGTGCCAGCAGCCCTCCCGGGACTAGAATCACCGGGGAGCTGTTTTTT.